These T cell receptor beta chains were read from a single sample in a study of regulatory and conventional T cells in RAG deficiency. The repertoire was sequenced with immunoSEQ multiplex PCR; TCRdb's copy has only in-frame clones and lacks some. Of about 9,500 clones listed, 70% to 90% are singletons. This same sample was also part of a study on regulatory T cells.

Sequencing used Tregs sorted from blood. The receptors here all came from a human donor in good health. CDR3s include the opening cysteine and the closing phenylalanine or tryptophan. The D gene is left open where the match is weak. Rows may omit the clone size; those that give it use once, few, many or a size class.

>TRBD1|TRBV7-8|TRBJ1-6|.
CASSPSGTVSSPLHF
TGTGCCAGCAGCCCGTCGGGGACAGTAAGTTCACCCCTCCACTTT
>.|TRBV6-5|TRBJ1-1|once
CASSYATGYKNTEAFF
TGTGCCAGCAGTTACGCGACAGGATACAAGAACACTGAAGCTTTCTTT
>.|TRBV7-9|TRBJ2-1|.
CASSPGSRTEQFF
TGTGCCAGCAGCCCGGGTTCGAGGACCGAGCAGTTCTTC
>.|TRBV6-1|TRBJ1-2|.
CASSDRASGYTF
TGTGCCAGCAGTGACAGGGCCTCCGGCTACACCTTC
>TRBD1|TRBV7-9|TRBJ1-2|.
CASNKQGINGYTF
TGTGCCAGCAACAAACAGGGGATCAATGGCTACACCTTC
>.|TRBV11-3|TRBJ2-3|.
CASSFRLVSTDTQYF
TGTGCCAGCAGCTTCAGACTAGTAAGCACAGATACGCAGTATTTT
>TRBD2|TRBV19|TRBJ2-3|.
CASSAGTSGGGTDTQYF
TGTGCCAGTAGTGCCGGGACTAGCGGGGGGGGCACAGATACGCAGTATTTT
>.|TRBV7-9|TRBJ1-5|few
CASSRQVDQPQHF
TGTGCCAGCAGCCGGCAGGTCGATCAGCCCCAGCATTTT
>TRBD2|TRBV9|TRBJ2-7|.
CASSVAAGAYEQYF
TGTGCCAGCAGCGTAGCAGCGGGGGCCTACGAGCAGTACTTC
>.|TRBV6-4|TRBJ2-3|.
CASRRSTRSDTQYF
TGTGCCAGCAGGCGAAGTACCCGATCAGATACGCAGTATTTT
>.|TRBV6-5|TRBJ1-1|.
CASLGRGRNTEAFF
TGTGCCAGCCTTGGGAGGGGGAGGAACACTGAAGCTTTCTTT
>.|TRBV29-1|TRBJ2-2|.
CSGERAGGTGELFF
TGCAGCGGGGAGAGGGCCGGAGGAACCGGGGAGCTGTTTTTT
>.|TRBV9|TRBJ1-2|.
CASSVEPANYGYTF
TGTGCCAGCAGCGTAGAGCCCGCTAACTATGGCTACACCTTC
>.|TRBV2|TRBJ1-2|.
CASSVVGRGYTF
TGTGCCAGCAGTGTAGTAGGGCGAGGCTACACCTTC
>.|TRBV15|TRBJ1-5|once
CATSRDSSFGQPQHF
TGTGCCACCAGCAGAGATTCTTCCTTCGGTCAGCCCCAGCATTTT
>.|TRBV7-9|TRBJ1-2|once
CASSPGAQDYGYTF
TGTGCCAGCAGCCCTGGGGCGCAGGACTATGGCTACACCTTC
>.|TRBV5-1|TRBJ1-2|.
CASRDGRGGDGYTF
TGCGCCAGCAGGGATGGACGAGGGGGTGATGGCTACACCTTC
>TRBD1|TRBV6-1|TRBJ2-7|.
CASSADRAGYEQYF
TGTGCCAGCAGTGCGGACAGGGCCGGTTACGAGCAGTACTTC
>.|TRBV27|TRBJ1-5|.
CASSSRENQPQHF
TGTGCCAGCAGTTCCAGGGAGAATCAGCCCCAGCATTTT
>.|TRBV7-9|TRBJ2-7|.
CASSLGEGQYYEQYF
TGTGCCAGCAGCTTAGGGGAGGGACAATACTACGAGCAGTACTTC
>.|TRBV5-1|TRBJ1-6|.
CASRRAGSVLSSYNSPLHF
TGCGCCAGCAGACGAGCAGGGTCCGTTCTTAGCTCCTATAATTCACCCCTCCACTTT
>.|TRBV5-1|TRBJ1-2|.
CASSIDTSSNYGYTF
TGCGCCAGCAGCATTGACACAAGCTCTAACTATGGCTACACCTTC
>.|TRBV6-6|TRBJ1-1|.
CASSKGENTEAFF
TGTGCCAGCAGTAAGGGAGAGAACACTGAAGCTTTCTTT
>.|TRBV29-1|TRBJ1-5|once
CSVGTEGPQHF
TGCAGCGTGGGGACGGAGGGGCCCCAGCATTTT
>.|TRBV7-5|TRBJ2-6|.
CASRGAGSGANVLTF
TGTGCCAGCAGGGGAGCAGGGTCCGGGGCCAACGTCCTGACTTTC
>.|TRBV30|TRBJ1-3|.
CAANTAYSGNTIYF
TGTGCCGCTAATACAGCGTACTCTGGAAACACCATATATTTT
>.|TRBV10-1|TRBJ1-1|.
CASSEYGLGENTEAFF
TGCGCCAGCAGTGAGTACGGTCTAGGAGAGAACACTGAAGCTTTCTTT
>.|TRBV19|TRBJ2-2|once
CASNPSQGNTGELFF
TGTGCCAGTAATCCAAGTCAGGGAAACACCGGGGAGCTGTTTTTT
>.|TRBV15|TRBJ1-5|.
CATSRPGQWYQPQHF
TGTGCCACCAGCAGACCTGGACAGTGGTATCAGCCCCAGCATTTT
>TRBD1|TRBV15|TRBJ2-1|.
CATSRDPGTGKINEQFF
TGTGCCACCAGCAGAGATCCCGGGACAGGGAAAATCAATGAGCAGTTCTTC
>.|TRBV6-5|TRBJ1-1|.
CASSRDMATEAFF
TGTGCCAGCAGCCGGGACATGGCCACTGAAGCTTTCTTT
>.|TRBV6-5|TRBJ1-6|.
CASSRNGQDGSPLHF
TGTGCCAGCAGTCGGAACGGGCAGGACGGTTCACCCCTCCACTTT
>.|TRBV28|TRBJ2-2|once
CASSLGRVNTGELFF
TGTGCCAGCAGTTTAGGCAGGGTGAACACCGGGGAGCTGTTTTTT
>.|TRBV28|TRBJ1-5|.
CASSWGNSNQPQHF
TGTGCCAGCAGTTGGGGTAATAGCAATCAGCCCCAGCATTTT
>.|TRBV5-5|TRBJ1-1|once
CASSRDGINTEAFF
TGTGCCAGCAGCCGAGACGGAATTAACACTGAAGCTTTCTTT
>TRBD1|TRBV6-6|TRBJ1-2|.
CASSFGQGAYTF
TGTGCCAGCAGTTTCGGACAGGGGGCATACACCTTC
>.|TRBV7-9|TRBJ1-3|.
CASSLRTGGSGNTIYF
TGTGCCAGCAGCTTACGAACGGGCGGCTCTGGAAACACCATATATTTT
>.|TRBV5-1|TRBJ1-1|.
CASSPMGQPDTEAFF
TGCGCCAGCAGCCCCATGGGTCAGCCTGACACTGAAGCTTTCTTT
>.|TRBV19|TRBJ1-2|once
CASSIQGTLYGYTF
TGTGCCAGTAGTATACAGGGCACCCTCTATGGCTACACCTTC
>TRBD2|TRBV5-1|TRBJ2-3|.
CASSLTGLYTDTQYF
TGCGCCAGCAGCTTGACGGGACTATACACAGATACGCAGTATTTT
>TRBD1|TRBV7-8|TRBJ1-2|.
CASSLGGTGGSLLWGYTF
TGTGCCAGCAGCCTGGGTGGGACAGGGGGGTCCCTACTATGGGGCTACACCTTC
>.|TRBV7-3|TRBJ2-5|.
CASSLRGSETQYF
TGTGCCAGCAGCTTAAGGGGGTCTGAGACCCAGTACTTC